This T cell receptor beta chain was profiled in a study of blood T cell repertoires in COVID-19. Study information: Collection of acute and convalescent COVID-19 samples took place in the United States, Italy and Spain. Sources were T cells, B-cell-depleted T cells, or PBMCs; the material itself was cDNA or gDNA.

Either two negative PCRs, clearance, or symptom resolution qualified Cohort 3 donors as recovered. In the authors' methods: Counts of nucleated cells, estimated from reference gene primer amplification, were obtained. Clones were read by immunoSEQ multiplex PCR, and TCRdb kept only the in-frame ones, dropping some. V and J calls and clone size are copied from that table; D and trimming were computed from the DNA. The table has more than 200,000 clones, approximately 80% seen once; the top ten hold approximately 1.8%. The junction had 8 bases not matched to a gene; V was cut back by 9 bases and J by 4 bases. Germline-derived CDR1 and CDR2 are MNHEY and SVGAGI. The CDR3 is 14 residues long.

The chain is built from TRBV6-5 and TRBJ1-1; 10 bases line up with TRBD1. This clonotype was obtained from a man in his 60s who had recovered from COVID-19. Sequencing used PBMCs or T cells enriched from blood (not recorded which). CDR3 protein: CASSDGTGATEAFF. In DNA form, the CDR3 reads TGTGCCAGTTCGGACGGGACAGGGGCCACTGAAGCTTTCTTT.